Below, 28 T cell receptor beta chains from the same sample are listed, as sequenced in a study of tumor-infiltrating lymphocytes in primary liver carcinoma. Co-extracting RNA and DNA was done with roughly 17-33 mg of unsorted bulk tissue as input. The researchers produced TCR beta cDNA from around 0.5 ug total RNA with a constant-region primer. Generation of the TCR beta libraries relied on three nested multiplex PCR rounds using slightly modified ARM-PCR. The study ran its first two PCR rounds for approximately 11 cycles each, using TRBV1-TRBV30 forward primers and a C-beta reverse primer. TCRdb re-derived calls from the multiplex PCR reads in MiXCR, one entry per CDR3 protein. The top ten hold about 9.2% of the sample, which has 99,000 or so distinct CDR3 sequences, about 70% seen once. Input material: liver tumor tissue from sampling region 5. Subset indicated: tumor region T5, tumor centre. These receptors were collected from an older woman with primary liver carcinoma and hepatitis B virus infection.

This rearrangement joins TRBV28 to TRBJ2-1; 7 bases map to TRBD2. Trimming removed 7 bases from V and 9 bases from J; junction bases left unmatched: 15. This CDR3 spans 15 amino acids. Per germline, CDR1 MDHEN and CDR2 SYDVKM. CDR3 sequence reads: CASNLLASVSSEQFF. In DNA form, the CDR3 reads TGTGCCAGCAATCTACTAGCGTCAGTCAGCAGTGAGCAGTTCTTC.

Turning to this clonotype: Relative to the germline gene, one junction end is altered; a read error may explain this. The genes are TRBV7-9 and TRBJ2-1; tentatively, D is TRBD2 (6 bases). CDR1 SEHNR and CDR2 FQNEAQ come from the germline V gene (reference sequence). The length of the CDR3 is 16 residues. The CDR3 region has the DNA TGTGCCAGCAGCTCATGGGGAGCAGGAGGGCCTGATGAGCAGATCTTC. Amino acid sequence: CASSSWGAGGPDEQIF.

A word on this clonotype: In this CDR3 the conserved last residue, phenylalanine or tryptophan, is missing, so a read error is likely. The rearrangement links TRBV29-1 to TRBJ2-7; TRBD2 agrees at 7 bases. V was clipped by 0 bases and J by 6 bases; unmatched bases: 11. Germline V gene lookup returns CDR1 SQVTM and CDR2 ANQGSEA. The CDR3 covers 15 residues. Here the CDR3 reads CSVEDQCGKRGEQYL. The DNA of the CDR3 is TGCAGCGTTGAAGATCAATGTGGAAAGCGGGGCGAGCAGTACCTC.

Regarding this clonotype: The junction departs from germline at one end; a sequencing error may be responsible. The chain joins TRBV12-3 or TRBV12-4 to TRBJ1-3; a weak D match, TRBD1 (5 bases). The CDR3 runs to 14 residues. In DNA form, the CDR3 reads TGTGCCAACAGTCCCCGGATAGGGACGGACACCATATATTTT. It encodes CANSPRIGTDTIYF.

This clonotype was found once. The rearrangement links TRBV20-1 to TRBJ1-6; tentative D call: TRBD1 (6 bases). This CDR3 has 14 amino acids. Germline-derived CDR1 and CDR2 are DFQATT and SNEGSKA (reference sequence). V was pared by 2 bases and J by 7 bases, with 12 bases between. The CDR3 coding sequence is TGCAGTGCTAGAAGGACAGCGAGAAATTCACCCCTCCACTTT. Translating gives CSARRTARNSPLHF.

About this clonotype itself: A much larger clone lies a single base off, so this may be a read error. This chain connects TRBV30 to TRBJ1-6; D is ambiguous. Germline V CDR1 and CDR2: GTSNPN, SVGIG (reference sequence). The length of the CDR3 is 14 residues. CDR3 bases: TGTGCCCGGAGTGTACTTCATCAGTCGTTAGCCCTCCACTTT. It yields the protein CARSVLHQSLALHF.

Points on this clonotype: This may be a read error: a much more frequent sequence differs by one nucleotide. This sequence joins TRBV5-1 and TRBJ1-2, with D unclear. The CDR3 length is 14 residues. The germline CDR1 and CDR2 sequences are SGHRS and YFSETQ. Trimming removed 4 bases from V and 8 bases from J, with 18 bases in between. CDR3 nucleotide sequence: TGCGCCAGCAGCGCAGAATACATGGTCGGAGGCTACACCTTC. Protein product: CASSAEYMVGGYTF.

Details on this clonotype: One junction end does not reproduce the germline sequence, and a read error may be involved. The chain links TRBV12-3 or TRBV12-4 to TRBJ1-1; no definite D call. The CDR3 consists of 11 residues. Here the CDR3 DNA reads TGTGCCAGCAGTCTGAACTCTGAAGTTTTCTTT. The encoded protein is CASSLNSEVFF.

Concerning this clonotype itself: Germline is not matched at one junction end, which may reflect a read error. This rearrangement joins TRBV6-1 to TRBJ1-2; D is unresolved. The CDR3 runs 13 residues. The germline CDR1 and CDR2 sequences are MNHNS and SASEGT. The CDR3 reads CATLITVSYGYTF. CDR3 DNA sequence: TGTGCCACCTTGATAACCGTCAGCTATGGCTACACATTC.

This clonotype was counted at least ten times. The V call is TRBV5-1, the J call TRBJ2-2, with 13 positions matching TRBD2. The V and J ends lost 3 bases and 1 base, in that order; junction bases with no gene match: 3. CDR1 is SGHRS and CDR2 is YFSETQ in the germline V gene. This CDR3 comprises 17 residues. The CDR3 region has the DNA TGCGCCAGCAGCTCCGGGACTAGCGGGGAGAACACCGGGGAGCTGTTTTTT. Translating gives CASSSGTSGENTGELFF.

Details on this clonotype: One end of the junction fails to match germline, which may point to a read error. The chain combines TRBV11-3 with TRBJ2-1, with 10 nucleotides matching TRBD2. Germline CDR1 is SGHNT and CDR2 is YENEEA. The length of the CDR3 is 23 residues. The CDR3 nucleotides are TGTGCCAGCGGCTTAGTCCCCAACCTTGCGGCTAGCGGGAGTTTGAGCTCCTACAATGAGCAGTTCTTC. It encodes CASGLVPNLAASGSLSSYNEQFF.

Only one count was recorded for this clonotype. Compared with germline, one end of the junction differs, possibly owing to a read error. The rearrangement uses TRBV5-1 and TRBJ2-5, with D possibly matching TRBD2 (7 bases). Germline V lookup: CDR1 SGHRS, CDR2 YFSETQ. The CDR3 is 14 residues long. In nucleotides, the CDR3 is TGCACCAGCAGCTTGGAAGGGGGGGCAGAGACCCAGCACTTC. Protein: CTSSLEGGAETQHF. The complete variable domain, with remaining parts taken from reference TRBV5-1 and TRBJ2-5, reads KAGVTQTPRYLIKTRGQQVTLSCSPISGHRSVSWYQQTPGQGLQFLFEYFSETQRNKGNFPGRFSGRQFSNSRSEMNVSTLELGDSALYLCTSSLEGGAETQHFGPGTRLLVL.

The chain carries TRBV5-6 and TRBJ2-4, with 13 positions matching TRBD2. The trim removed 4 bases at V and 5 bases at J, leaving 9 bases unmatched. The CDR3 runs to 17 residues. The germline V gene encodes CDR1 SGHDT and CDR2 YYEEEE. Here the CDR3 reads CASSPRTSGSWQNIQYF. In nucleotides, the CDR3 is TGTGCCAGCAGCCCCCGGACTAGCGGGAGTTGGCAAAACATTCAGTACTTC.

This clonotype appeared many times. The J gene is TRBJ2-3, the V gene TRBV5-1; 8 bases fit TRBD2. The CDR3 consists of 16 residues. Trimming cost V 1 base and J 2 bases; bases outside gene matches: 6. Germline V CDR1 and CDR2: SGHRS, YFSETQ. The CDR3 sequence: CASSLLAGLDTDTQYF. The DNA for the CDR3 is TGCGCCAGCAGCTTGCTAGCGGGCCTAGACACAGATACGCAGTATTTT.

With regard to this clonotype: The junction does not match germline at one end; this may be a read error. The V call is TRBV11-2, the J call TRBJ2-3, with TRBD2 identical over 7 bases. This CDR3 spans 17 amino acids. Germline CDR1 SGHAT, CDR2 FQNNGV. The CDR3 bases are TGTGTCAGCAGCTTAGATCCGGGGGAGACTAGCACAGATACGCTGTATTTT. It translates to CVSSLDPGETSTDTLYF.

As concerns this clonotype: The conserved closing phenylalanine or tryptophan is absent in this CDR3, likely reflecting a read error. This sequence joins TRBV20-1 and TRBJ2-2, with a possible D match to TRBD2 (5 bases). There are 17 residues in the CDR3. Germline values: CDR1 DFQATT, CDR2 SNEGSKA (reference sequence). Trimming shortened V by 0 bases and J by 7 bases, and 21 bases separated the two germline ends. The CDR3 DNA is TGCAGTGCTAGAGATCCGGCTAGCAGGAGTCTGGGCGGGGAGCTGTTTCTT. It encodes CSARDPASRSLGGELFL.

The chain employs TRBV11-3 and TRBJ2-7; a possible D gene is TRBD1 (6 bases). The germline V gene has CDR1 SGHNT and CDR2 YENEEA. With 5 bases removed from V and 7 bases from J, the gap between germline ends came to 21 bases. This CDR3 region has 15 residues. CDR3 nucleotides: TGTGCCAGCAGCCCCGGGATTGGGGGCAACTATGAGCAGTACTTC. This gives the protein CASSPGIGGNYEQYF. The full variable domain, completed using reference TRBV11-3 and TRBJ2-7, is EAGVVQSPRYKIIEKKQPVAFWCNPISGHNTLYWYLQNLGQGPELLIRYENEEAVDDSQLPKDRFSAERLKGVDSTLKIQPAELGDSAVYLCASSPGIGGNYEQYFGPGTRLTVT.

About this clonotype: It may be a read error: a sequence one base away is much more abundant. This sequence joins TRBV5-1 and TRBJ2-5; D unclear. CDR1 is SGHRS and CDR2 is YFSETQ in the germline V gene. V was clipped by 2 bases and J by 0 bases, with 8 bases between them. The CDR3 is 14 residues long. The CDR3 DNA follows: TGCGCCAGCAGCTTCGGAACATACCAAGAGACCCAGTACTTC. It codes for CASSFGTYQETQYF.

Ten or more counts support this clonotype. The CDR3 loop is CASTSPGAEYNYGYTF. CDR3 nucleotide sequence: TGTGCCAGCACCTCTCCTGGGGCAGAATATAACTATGGCTACACCTTC. The rearrangement uses TRBV6-6 and TRBJ1-2; TRBD1 might be the D (5 bases). Trimming cost V 7 bases and J 1 base, with 19 bases left between them. CDR3 size: 16 residues. Germline CDR1 MNHNY, CDR2 SVGAGI (reference sequence).

To note about this clonotype: A much bigger clone sits one base away, suggesting this may be a read error. The chain carries TRBV5-4 and TRBJ1-6, with D perhaps TRBD1 (5 bases). Germline assignment: CDR1 SGHNT and CDR2 YYREEE (reference sequence). CDR3 size: 15 residues. As DNA, the CDR3 is TGTGCCCTTGGGGCATCCCCCTCGGATAATCCACCCCTCCACTTT. Protein sequence: CALGASPSDNPPLHF. The whole variable domain, remainder taken from reference TRBV5-4 and TRBJ1-6, is ETGVTQSPTHLIKTRGQQVTLRCSSQSGHNTVSWYQQALGQGPQFIFQYYREEENGRGNFPPRFSGLQFPNYSSELNVNALELDDSALYLCALGASPSDNPPLHFGNGTRLTVT.

This clonotype has ten or more counts. This chain connects TRBV5-6 to TRBJ2-1; D is undetermined. The germline gives CDR1 SGHDT, CDR2 YYEEEE. The CDR3 has 14 residues. Trimming stripped 2 bases from V and 6 bases from J, with 12 bases between. CDR3 coding DNA: TGTGCCAGCAGCTTCCAGAATGGTGCCAATGAGCAGTTCTTC. Its translation: CASSFQNGANEQFF.

As to this clonotype: A much larger clone is a single base away; this may be a read error. This chain joins TRBV5-4 and TRBJ2-3; D remains ambiguous. Looked up from germline, CDR1 is SGHNT and CDR2 is YYREEE (reference sequence). The CDR3 length is 13 residues. The ends were cut back, 0 bases at V and 5 bases at J, with 7 bases in the middle. This CDR3 reads CASSLDKVDTQYF. CDR3 sequence (DNA): TGTGCCAGCAGCTTGGACAAGGTAGATACGCAGTATTTT.

Many counts were recorded for this clonotype. This sequence joins TRBV29-1 and TRBJ2-7, with D possibly TRBD1 on 5 matching bases. Trimming stripped 6 bases from V and 4 bases from J, with 19 bases between. This CDR3 spans 14 amino acids. The germline CDR1 and CDR2 sequences are SQVTM and ANQGSEA. This chain's CDR3 is CSVQNRGSYYEQYF. The DNA for the CDR3 is TGCAGCGTCCAGAATAGGGGCAGTTATTACGAGCAGTACTTC.

The gene calls are TRBV5-5 and TRBJ2-1, with D uncertain. With 0 bases removed from V and 10 bases from J, the gap between germline ends came to 14 bases. Germline CDR1 and CDR2: SGHKS and YYEKEE (reference sequence). The CDR3 is made up of 14 amino acids. The CDR3 reads CASSLEGLRKEQFF. The CDR3 nucleotides are TGTGCCAGCAGCTTGGAGGGTCTCCGAAAGGAGCAGTTCTTC.

Worth noting for this clonotype: A read error may account for a junction end that differs from germline. The chain joins TRBV29-1 to TRBJ2-6, with D uncertain. The germline gives CDR1 SQVTM, CDR2 ANQGSEA. The CDR3 has 14 amino acids. The CDR3 nucleotides are TGCAGCGTCCCATTTGTCTCTGAGGCCAACGTCCTGACTTTC. Encoded protein: CSVPFVSEANVLTF.

This CDR3 is CASSLGQNNEQFF. CDR3 in DNA: TGTGCCAGCAGTCTCGGACAGAACAATGAGCAGTTCTTC. This chain uses TRBV12-3 or TRBV12-4 with TRBJ2-1, with D perhaps TRBD1 (6 bases). The CDR3 totals 13 residues. The V end was cut by 5 bases, the J end by 5 bases, with 10 bases between.

Of note for this clonotype: In this CDR3 the conserved last residue, phenylalanine or tryptophan, is missing, so a read error is likely. The chain carries TRBV11-2 and TRBJ1-2, with TRBD1 matching 8 bases. Germline CDR1 and CDR2: SGHAT and FQNNGV. The CDR3 covers 14 residues. The CDR3, as DNA: TGCGCTAGCAGCTTAATCGGACAGGGCTATGGCTACACCGTC. Its translation is CASSLIGQGYGYTV.

This clonotype has at least ten counts. V gene TRBV4-2 combines with J gene TRBJ2-1; D is unclear. This CDR3 contains 15 residues. The germline V and J ends were trimmed by 1 base and 5 bases, with 12 bases remaining between them. CDR1 LGHNA and CDR2 YNFKEQ come from the germline V gene. The CDR3 reads CASSQGPESNNEQFF. CDR3 nucleotide sequence: TGTGCCAGCAGCCAAGGTCCCGAGAGCAACAATGAGCAGTTCTTC.